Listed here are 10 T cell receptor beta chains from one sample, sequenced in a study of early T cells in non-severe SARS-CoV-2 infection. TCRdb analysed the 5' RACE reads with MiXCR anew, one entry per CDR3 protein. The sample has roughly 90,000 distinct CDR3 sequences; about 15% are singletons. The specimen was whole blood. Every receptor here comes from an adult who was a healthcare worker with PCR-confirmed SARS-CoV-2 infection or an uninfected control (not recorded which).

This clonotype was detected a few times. In DNA form, the CDR3 reads TGTGCCAGCAGTGGGAGGGGACAGGGAGCCTACAATGAGCAGTTCTTC. Translated, it gives CASSGRGQGAYNEQFF. The V and J genes are TRBV2 and TRBJ2-1; 9 nucleotides line up with TRBD1. Germline V gene sequence: CDR1 SNHLY, CDR2 FYNNEI. J was trimmed by 2 bases and V by 4 bases; bases with no gene match: 6. This CDR3 is 16 amino acids long.

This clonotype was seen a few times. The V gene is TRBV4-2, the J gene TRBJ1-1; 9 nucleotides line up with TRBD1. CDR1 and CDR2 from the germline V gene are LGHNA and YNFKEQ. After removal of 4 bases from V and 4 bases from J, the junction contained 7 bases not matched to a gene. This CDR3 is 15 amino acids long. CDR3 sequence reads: CASSLGTGSGTEAFF. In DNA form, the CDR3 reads TGTGCCAGCAGCCTCGGGACAGGGTCGGGCACTGAAGCTTTCTTT.

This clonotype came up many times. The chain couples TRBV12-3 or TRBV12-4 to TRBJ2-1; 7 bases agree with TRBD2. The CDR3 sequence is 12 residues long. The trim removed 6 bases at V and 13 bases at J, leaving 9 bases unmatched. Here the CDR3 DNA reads TGTGCCAGCAGATACGGCGGGGGAGGTCAGTTCTTC. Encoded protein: CASRYGGGGQFF.

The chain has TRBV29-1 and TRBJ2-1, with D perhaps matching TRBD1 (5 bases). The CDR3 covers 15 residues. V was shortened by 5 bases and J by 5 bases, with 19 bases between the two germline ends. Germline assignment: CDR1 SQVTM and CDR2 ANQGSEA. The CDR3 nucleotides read TGCAGCGTTATCTCATTGGGGCCGTCCGACAATGAGCAGTTCTTC. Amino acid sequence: CSVISLGPSDNEQFF.

The CDR3 reads CAWSAGFSYEQYV. CDR3 nucleotide sequence: TGTGCCTGGAGTGCGGGGTTTTCCTACGAGCAGTACGTC. V gene TRBV30 combines with J gene TRBJ2-7; a possible D gene is TRBD2 (5 bases). This CDR3 has 13 residues. From germline, CDR1 is GTSNPN and CDR2 SVGIG (reference sequence). V was trimmed by 1 base and J by 1 base, leaving 8 bases between them.

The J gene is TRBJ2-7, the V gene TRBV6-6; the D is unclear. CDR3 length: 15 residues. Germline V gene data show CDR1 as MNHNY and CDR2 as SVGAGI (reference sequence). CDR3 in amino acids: CASSFDHPPSNEQYV. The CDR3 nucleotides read TGTGCCAGCAGTTTCGACCACCCTCCCTCCAACGAGCAGTACGTC.

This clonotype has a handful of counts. CDR3 DNA: TGCGCCAGCAGCTTGCTCATACAAGAGACCCAGTACTTC. Amino acids: CASSLLIQETQYF. This chain uses TRBV5-1 with TRBJ2-5; D is uncertain. The CDR3 consists of 13 residues. Germline CDR1 is SGHRS and CDR2 is YFSETQ. The V gene lost 1 base and the J gene lost 2 bases, with 6 bases spanning the gap.

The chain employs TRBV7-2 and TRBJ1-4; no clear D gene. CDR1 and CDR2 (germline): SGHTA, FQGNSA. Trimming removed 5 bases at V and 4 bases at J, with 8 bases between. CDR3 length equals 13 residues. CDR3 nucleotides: TGTGCCAGCAGCCACGAGGTTAATGAAAAACTGTTTTTT. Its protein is CASSHEVNEKLFF.

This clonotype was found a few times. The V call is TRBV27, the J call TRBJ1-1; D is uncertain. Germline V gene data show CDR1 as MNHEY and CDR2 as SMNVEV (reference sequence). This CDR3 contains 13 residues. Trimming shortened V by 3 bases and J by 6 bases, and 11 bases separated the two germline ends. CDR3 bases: TGTGCCAGCAGTTTTAGGGTCAGCTCTGAAGCTTTCTTT. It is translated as CASSFRVSSEAFF.

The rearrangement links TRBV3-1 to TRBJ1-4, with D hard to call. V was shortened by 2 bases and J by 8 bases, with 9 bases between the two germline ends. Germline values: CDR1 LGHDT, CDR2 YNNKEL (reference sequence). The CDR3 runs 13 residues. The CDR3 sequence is CASSQPPSEKLFF. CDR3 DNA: TGTGCCAGCAGCCAACCCCCAAGCGAAAAACTGTTTTTT.